The next 14 T cell receptor beta chains were all read from a single sample in a study of T cell repertoires in cytomegalovirus infection. In TCRdb, the reads were re-called with MiXCR into one record per CDR3 protein. The repertoire holds approximately 340,000 distinct CDR3 sequences, with 25% to 30% as singletons. For these receptors, no antigen is known. The sequencing used cultured PBMCs, collected from culture after CMV antigen stimulation. Receptors originate from a human donor in good health (CMV status not recorded). Some clones in this sample may be carry-over from other donors' samples.

This clonotype was detected ten times or more. The chain carries TRBV7-2 and TRBJ1-1, with a possible D match to TRBD1 (6 bases). The CDR3 length is 14 residues. Germline values: CDR1 SGHTA, CDR2 FQGNSA. V was pared by 6 bases and J by 0 bases, with 11 bases between. CDR3 bases: TGTGCCAGCAGTGCGACAGGCATGAACACTGAAGCTTTCTTT. This translates into CASSATGMNTEAFF.

This clonotype has just a few counts. This rearrangement joins TRBV27 to TRBJ1-5; weak D call: TRBD1 (6 bases). The CDR3 is 15 amino acids. Germline V gene sequence: CDR1 MNHEY, CDR2 SMNVEV (reference sequence). V lost 0 bases and J lost 9, with 15 bases in between. CDR3 amino acids: CASSLSGRGGLPQHF. The CDR3 DNA is TGTGCCAGCAGTTTATCGGGAAGGGGGGGTCTGCCCCAGCATTTT.

V and J are TRBV7-3 and TRBJ2-3; possibly TRBD2 for D (5 bases). Trimming shortened V by 5 bases and J by 11 bases, and 17 bases separated the two germline ends. The CDR3 has 13 residues. The germline V gene encodes CDR1 SGHTA and CDR2 FQGTGA. The CDR3 region is CASSPTLGSLQYF. The CDR3 nucleotides read TGTGCCAGCAGCCCAACATTAGGGAGCCTGCAGTATTTT.

This clonotype was seen only a few times. V usage is TRBV2 and J usage is TRBJ1-5, with 10 nucleotides matching TRBD1. CDR3 length: 15 residues. V was clipped by 6 bases and J by 1 base; unmatched bases: 3. From germline, CDR1 is SNHLY and CDR2 FYNNEI. As DNA, the CDR3 is TGTGCCAGCAGAAGACAGGGGGCAAGCAATCAGCCCCAGCATTTT. Protein sequence: CASRRQGASNQPQHF.

The J gene is TRBJ1-2, the V gene TRBV6-1, with D possibly TRBD1 on 6 matching bases. V lost 3 bases to trimming and J lost 2 bases, with 16 bases between them. Germline CDR1 and CDR2: MNHNS and SASEGT. The CDR3 length is 16 residues. The CDR3 is CASSDRSRGLNYGYTF. CDR3 DNA sequence: TGTGCCAGCAGTGACCGCTCCAGGGGACTCAACTATGGCTACACCTTC.

J is TRBJ2-2 and V is TRBV4-1, with D possibly being TRBD1 (6 bases). CDR1 is MGHRA, CDR2 YSYEKL, per germline. This CDR3 is 13 amino acids long. With 4 bases removed from V and 5 bases from J, the gap between germline ends came to 8 bases. Here the CDR3 reads CASSRTETGELFF. Here the CDR3 DNA reads TGCGCCAGCAGCCGGACAGAAACCGGGGAGCTGTTTTTT.

The V gene is TRBV7-9, the J gene TRBJ2-2, with D possibly TRBD2 on 5 matching bases. Trimming pared 2 bases from V and 0 bases from J, leaving 10 bases between. CDR1 and CDR2 (germline): SEHNR, FQNEAQ (reference sequence). The CDR3 spans 16 residues. CDR3 nucleotides: TGTGCCAGCAGCTTACTTCAGCGGTCGAACACCGGGGAGCTGTTTTTT. Protein product: CASSLLQRSNTGELFF.

This clonotype came up a few times. The rearrangement joins TRBV7-8 to TRBJ1-1; D gene unclear. Looked up from germline, CDR1 is SGHVS and CDR2 is FQNEAQ. V was pared by 2 bases and J by 4 bases, with 14 bases between. CDR3 size: 15 residues. The DNA of the CDR3 is TGTGCCAGCAGCTTAAACGGGGTTTTGGTCACTGAAGCTTTCTTT. As protein: CASSLNGVLVTEAFF.

The chain combines TRBV2 with TRBJ1-1, with 10 nucleotides matching TRBD1. From germline, CDR1 is SNHLY and CDR2 FYNNEI. Unmatched junction bases numbered 12, after V lost 6 bases and J lost 11 bases. This CDR3 has 14 residues. The CDR3 loop reads CASSALGDRGIAFF. In nucleotides, the CDR3 is TGTGCCAGCAGCGCGCTGGGGGACAGGGGTATCGCTTTCTTT.

This clonotype appeared many times. V is TRBV7-8 and J is TRBJ2-3; tentatively, D is TRBD2 (6 bases). CDR1 is SGHVS and CDR2 is FQNEAQ in the germline V gene. Trimming stripped 7 bases from V and 6 bases from J, with 26 bases between. The CDR3 contains 17 residues. CDR3 bases: TGTGCCAGCACCTCCCGCGGGGCGCAGGCGGGGAAGGATACGCAGTATTTT. Protein: CASTSRGAQAGKDTQYF.

A few counts support this clonotype. The chain recombines TRBV6-6 with TRBJ1-5; D unresolved. V lost 5 bases, J lost 1 base, and 12 bases lay in between. CDR3 size: 15 residues. Germline V gene lookup returns CDR1 MNHNY and CDR2 SVGAGI (reference sequence). The CDR3 sequence: CASSKGRQSNQPQHF. CDR3 nucleotide sequence: TGTGCCAGCAGTAAAGGCCGACAAAGCAATCAGCCCCAGCATTTT.

This clonotype was detected a few times. This chain uses TRBV7-2 with TRBJ2-7, with 13 bases matching TRBD2. V gave up 5 bases and J gave up 2 bases; unmatched junction bases: 6. The CDR3 loop spans 16 amino acids. CDR1 is SGHTA and CDR2 is FQGNSA in the germline V gene. The DNA for the CDR3 is TGTGCCAGCAGCCTTGGACTAGCGGGGGCAGCCTACGAGCAGTACTTC. As protein: CASSLGLAGAAYEQYF.

This clonotype is a singleton in its sample. The V gene is TRBV2, the J gene TRBJ2-7; D is perhaps TRBD1 (5 bases). Germline CDR1 reads SNHLY; CDR2 reads FYNNEI. The CDR3 covers 12 residues. V lost 1 base and J lost 11, with 12 bases in between. CDR3 sequence reads: CASSEEKLTEYF. In DNA form, the CDR3 reads TGTGCCAGCAGTGAAGAAAAATTGACAGAGTACTTC.

This clonotype was counted a few times. J is TRBJ1-4 and V is TRBV3-1, with D perhaps TRBD1 (5 bases). Germline V lookup: CDR1 LGHDT, CDR2 YNNKEL (reference sequence). The CDR3 length is 14 residues. V shed 4 bases and J shed 8 bases, with 14 bases lying between them. CDR3: CASSLAGHKEKLFF. In DNA, the CDR3 is TGTGCCAGCAGCCTCGCAGGACACAAGGAAAAACTGTTTTTT. Based on the CDR3 plus reference TRBV3-1 and TRBJ1-4, the full variable domain is DTAVSQTPKYLVTQMGNDKSIKCEQNLGHDTMYWYKQDSKKFLKIMFSYNNKELIINETVPNRFSPKSPDKAHLNLHINSLELGDSAVYFCASSLAGHKEKLFFGSGTQLSVL.